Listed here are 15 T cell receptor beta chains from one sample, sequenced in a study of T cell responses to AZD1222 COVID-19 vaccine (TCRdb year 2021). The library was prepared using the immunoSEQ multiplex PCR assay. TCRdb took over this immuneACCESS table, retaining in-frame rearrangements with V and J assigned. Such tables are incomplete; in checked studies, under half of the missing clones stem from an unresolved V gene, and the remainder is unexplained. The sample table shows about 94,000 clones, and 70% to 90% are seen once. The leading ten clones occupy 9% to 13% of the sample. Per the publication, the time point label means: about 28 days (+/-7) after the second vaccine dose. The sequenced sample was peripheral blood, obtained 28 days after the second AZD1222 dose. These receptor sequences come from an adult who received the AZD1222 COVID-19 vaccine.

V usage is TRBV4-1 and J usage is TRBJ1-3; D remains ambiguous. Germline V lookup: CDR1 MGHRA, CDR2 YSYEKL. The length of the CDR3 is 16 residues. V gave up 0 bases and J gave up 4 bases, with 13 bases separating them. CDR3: CASSQETGWLGNTIYF. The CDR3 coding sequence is TGCGCCAGCAGCCAAGAAACCGGATGGCTGGGAAACACCATATATTTT.

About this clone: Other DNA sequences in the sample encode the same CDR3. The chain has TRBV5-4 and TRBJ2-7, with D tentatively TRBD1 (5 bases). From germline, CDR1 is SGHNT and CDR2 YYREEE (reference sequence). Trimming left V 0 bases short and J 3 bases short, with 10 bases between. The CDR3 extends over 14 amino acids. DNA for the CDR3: TGTGCCAGCAGCTTGGGTGGGCAGGGCTACGAGCAGTACTTC. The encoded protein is CASSLGGQGYEQYF.

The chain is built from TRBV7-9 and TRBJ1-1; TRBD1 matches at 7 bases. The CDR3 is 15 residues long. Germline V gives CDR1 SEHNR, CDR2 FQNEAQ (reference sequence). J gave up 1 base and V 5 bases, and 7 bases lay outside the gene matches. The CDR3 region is CASSLGTVTNTEAFF. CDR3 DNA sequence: TGTGCCAGCAGCCTAGGGACAGTTACGAACACTGAAGCTTTCTTT.

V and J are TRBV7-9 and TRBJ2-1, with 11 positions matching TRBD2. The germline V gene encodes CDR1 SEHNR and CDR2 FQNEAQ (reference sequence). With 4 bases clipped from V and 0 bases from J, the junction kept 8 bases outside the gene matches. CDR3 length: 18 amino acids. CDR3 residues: CASSSLAGGQSSYNEQFF. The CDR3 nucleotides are TGTGCCAGCAGCTCCCTAGCGGGGGGCCAGAGCTCCTACAATGAGCAGTTCTTC.

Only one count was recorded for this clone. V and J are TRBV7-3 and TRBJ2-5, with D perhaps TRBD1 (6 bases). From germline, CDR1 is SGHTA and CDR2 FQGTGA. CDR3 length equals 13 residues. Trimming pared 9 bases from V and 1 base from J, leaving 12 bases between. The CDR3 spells CASSQGFQETQYF. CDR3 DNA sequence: TGTGCCAGTTCACAGGGTTTCCAAGAGACCCAGTACTTC. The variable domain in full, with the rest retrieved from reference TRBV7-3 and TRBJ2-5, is GAGVSQTPSNKVTEKGKYVELRCDPISGHTALYWYRQSLGQGPEFLIYFQGTGAADDSGLPNDRFFAVRPEGSVSTLKIQRTERGDSAVYLCASSQGFQETQYFGPGTRLLVL.

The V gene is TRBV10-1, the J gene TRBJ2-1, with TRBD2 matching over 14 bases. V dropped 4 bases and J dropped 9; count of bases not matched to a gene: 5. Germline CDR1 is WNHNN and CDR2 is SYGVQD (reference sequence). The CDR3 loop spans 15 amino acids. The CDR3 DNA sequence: TGCGCCAGCAGTGGACTAGCGGGAGGGAATTCTGAGCAGTTCTTC. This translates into CASSGLAGGNSEQFF.

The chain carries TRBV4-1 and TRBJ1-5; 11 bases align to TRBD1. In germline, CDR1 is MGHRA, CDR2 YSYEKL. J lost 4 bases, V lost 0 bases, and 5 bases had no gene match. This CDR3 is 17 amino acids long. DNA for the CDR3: TGCGCCAGCAGCCAAGATCCAGGACAGGGGGCAAATCAGCCCCAGCATTTT. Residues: CASSQDPGQGANQPQHF.

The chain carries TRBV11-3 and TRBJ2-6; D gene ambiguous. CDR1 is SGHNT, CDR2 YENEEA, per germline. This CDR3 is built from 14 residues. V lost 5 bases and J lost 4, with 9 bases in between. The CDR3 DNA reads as TGTGCCAGCAGCCGATCTCGAGGGGCCAACGTCCTGACTTTC. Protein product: CASSRSRGANVLTF.

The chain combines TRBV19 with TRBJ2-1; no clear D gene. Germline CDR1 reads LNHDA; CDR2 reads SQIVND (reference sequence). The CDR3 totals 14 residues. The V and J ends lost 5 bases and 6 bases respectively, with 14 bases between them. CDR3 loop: CASSWASRSNEQFF. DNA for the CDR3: TGTGCCAGTAGTTGGGCTAGTCGGTCCAATGAGCAGTTCTTC.

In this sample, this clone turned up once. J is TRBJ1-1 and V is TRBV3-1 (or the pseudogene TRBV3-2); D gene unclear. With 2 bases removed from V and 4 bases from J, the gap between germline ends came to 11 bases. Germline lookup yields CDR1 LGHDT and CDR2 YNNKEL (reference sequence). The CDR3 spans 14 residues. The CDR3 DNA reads TGTGCCAGCAGCCAACCAGGCCGGGGCACTGAAGCTTTCTTT. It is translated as CASSQPGRGTEAFF.

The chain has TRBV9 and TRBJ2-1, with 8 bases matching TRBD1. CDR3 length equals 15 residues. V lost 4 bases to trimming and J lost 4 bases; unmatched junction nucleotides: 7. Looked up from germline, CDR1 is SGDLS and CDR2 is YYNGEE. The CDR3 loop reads CASSKRTGTYNEQFF. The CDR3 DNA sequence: TGTGCCAGCAGCAAACGGACAGGGACGTACAATGAGCAGTTCTTC.

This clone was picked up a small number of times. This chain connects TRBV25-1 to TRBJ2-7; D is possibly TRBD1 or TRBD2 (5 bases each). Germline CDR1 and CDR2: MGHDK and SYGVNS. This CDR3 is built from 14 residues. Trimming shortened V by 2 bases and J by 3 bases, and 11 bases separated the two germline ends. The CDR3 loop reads CASSEGGVSYEQYF. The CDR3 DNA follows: TGTGCCAGCAGTGAAGGGGGAGTGAGCTACGAGCAGTACTTC.

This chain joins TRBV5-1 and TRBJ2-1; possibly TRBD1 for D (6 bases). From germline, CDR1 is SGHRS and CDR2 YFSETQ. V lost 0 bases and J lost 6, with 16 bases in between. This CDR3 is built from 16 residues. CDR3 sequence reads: CASSLVGTTGGNEQFF. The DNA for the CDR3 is TGCGCCAGCAGCTTGGTAGGGACAACTGGGGGCAATGAGCAGTTCTTC.

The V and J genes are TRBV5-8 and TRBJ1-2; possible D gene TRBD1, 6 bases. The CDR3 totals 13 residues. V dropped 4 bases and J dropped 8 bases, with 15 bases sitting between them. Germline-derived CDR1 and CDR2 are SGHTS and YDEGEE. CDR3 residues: CASSLWGASGYTF. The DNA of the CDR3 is TGTGCCAGCAGCCTCTGGGGGGCGAGCGGCTACACCTTC.

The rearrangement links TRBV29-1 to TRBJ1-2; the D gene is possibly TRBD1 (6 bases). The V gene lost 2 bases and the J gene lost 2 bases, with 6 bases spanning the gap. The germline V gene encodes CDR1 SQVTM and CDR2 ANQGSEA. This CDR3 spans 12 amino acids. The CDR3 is CSVETGNYGYTF. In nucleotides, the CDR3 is TGCAGCGTTGAAACAGGGAACTATGGCTACACCTTC.